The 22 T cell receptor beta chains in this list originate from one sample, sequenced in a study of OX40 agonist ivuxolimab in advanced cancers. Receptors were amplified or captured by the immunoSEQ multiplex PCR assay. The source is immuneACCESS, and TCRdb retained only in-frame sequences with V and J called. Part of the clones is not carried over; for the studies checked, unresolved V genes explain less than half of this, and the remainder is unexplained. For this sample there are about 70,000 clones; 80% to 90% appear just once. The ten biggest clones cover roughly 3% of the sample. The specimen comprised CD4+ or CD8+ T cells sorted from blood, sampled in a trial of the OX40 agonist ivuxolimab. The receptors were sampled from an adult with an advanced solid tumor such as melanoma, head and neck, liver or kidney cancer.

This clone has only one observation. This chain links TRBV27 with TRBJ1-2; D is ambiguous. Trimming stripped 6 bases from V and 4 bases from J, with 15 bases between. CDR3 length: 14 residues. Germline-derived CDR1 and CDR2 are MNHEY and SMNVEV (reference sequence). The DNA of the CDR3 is TGTGCCAGCAGGTTCCTCGGTCGGGGCTATGGCTACACCTTC. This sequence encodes CASRFLGRGYGYTF.

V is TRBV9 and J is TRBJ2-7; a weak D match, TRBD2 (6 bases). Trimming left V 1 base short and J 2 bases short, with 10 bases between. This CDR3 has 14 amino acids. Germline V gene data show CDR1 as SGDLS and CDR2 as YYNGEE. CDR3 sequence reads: CASSVNGGTYEQYF. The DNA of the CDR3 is TGTGCCAGCAGCGTAAACGGGGGAACCTACGAGCAGTACTTC.

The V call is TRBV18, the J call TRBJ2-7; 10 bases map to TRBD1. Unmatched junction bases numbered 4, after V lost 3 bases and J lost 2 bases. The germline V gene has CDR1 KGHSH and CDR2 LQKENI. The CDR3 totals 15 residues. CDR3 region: CASSPGQGGTYEQYF. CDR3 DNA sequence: TGTGCCAGCTCACCCGGACAGGGGGGAACCTACGAGCAGTACTTC.

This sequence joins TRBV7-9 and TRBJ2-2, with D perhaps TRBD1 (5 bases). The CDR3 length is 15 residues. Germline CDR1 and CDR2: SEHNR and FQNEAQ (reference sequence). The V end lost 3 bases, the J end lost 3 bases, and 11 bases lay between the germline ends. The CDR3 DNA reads TGTGCCAGCAGCTTTCCCGACAGTCACACCGGGGAGCTGTTTTTT. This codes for CASSFPDSHTGELFF.

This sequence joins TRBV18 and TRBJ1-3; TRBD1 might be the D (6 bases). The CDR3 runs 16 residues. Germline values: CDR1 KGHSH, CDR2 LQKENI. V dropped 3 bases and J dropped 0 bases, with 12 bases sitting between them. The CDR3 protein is CASSPSGTYSGNTIYF. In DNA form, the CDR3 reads TGTGCCAGCTCACCCTCCGGGACATACTCTGGAAACACCATATATTTT. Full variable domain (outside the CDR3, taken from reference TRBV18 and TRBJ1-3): NAGVMQNPRHLVRRRGQEARLRCSPMKGHSHVYWYRQLPEEGLKFMVYLQKENIIDESGMPKERFSAEFPKEGPSILRIQQVVRGDSAAYFCASSPSGTYSGNTIYFGEGSWLTVV.

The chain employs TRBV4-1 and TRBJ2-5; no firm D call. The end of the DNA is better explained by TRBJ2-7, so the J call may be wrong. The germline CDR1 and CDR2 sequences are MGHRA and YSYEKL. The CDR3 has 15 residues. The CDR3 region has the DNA TGCGCCAGCAGCCAAACGACGTTAAGAGGTTACGAGCAGTACTTC. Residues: CASSQTTLRGYEQYF.

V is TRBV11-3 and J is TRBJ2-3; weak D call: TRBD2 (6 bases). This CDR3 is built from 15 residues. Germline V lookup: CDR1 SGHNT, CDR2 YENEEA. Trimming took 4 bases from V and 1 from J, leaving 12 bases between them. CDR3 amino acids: CASSSRDSRTDTQYF. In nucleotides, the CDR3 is TGTGCCAGCAGCTCACGGGACTCCCGCACAGATACGCAGTATTTT.

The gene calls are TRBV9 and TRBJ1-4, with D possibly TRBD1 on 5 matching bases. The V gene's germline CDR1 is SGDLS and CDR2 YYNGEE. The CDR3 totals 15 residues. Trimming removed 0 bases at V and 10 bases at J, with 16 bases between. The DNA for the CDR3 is TGTGCCAGCAGCGTAGAAGGGGCGGAGGTTGGAAAACTGTTTTTT. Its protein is CASSVEGAEVGKLFF. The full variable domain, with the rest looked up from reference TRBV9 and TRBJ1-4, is DSGVTQTPKHLITATGQRVTLRCSPRSGDLSVYWYQQSLDQGLQFLIQYYNGEERAKGNILERFSAQQFPDLHSELNLSSLELGDSALYFCASSVEGAEVGKLFFGSGTQLSVL.

CDR3 residues: CASNGRLADTDTQYF. DNA of the CDR3: TGTGCCAGCAACGGGAGACTAGCGGACACAGATACGCAGTATTTT. This chain uses TRBV2 with TRBJ2-3, with TRBD2 matching 9 bases. The length of the CDR3 is 15 residues. The junction had 7 bases not matched to a gene; V was cut back by 7 bases and J by 2 bases. The germline CDR1 and CDR2 sequences are SNHLY and FYNNEI.

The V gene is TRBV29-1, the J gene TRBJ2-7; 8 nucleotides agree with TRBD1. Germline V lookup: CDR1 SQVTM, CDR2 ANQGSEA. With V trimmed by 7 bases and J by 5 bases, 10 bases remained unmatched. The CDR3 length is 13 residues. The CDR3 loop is CSGGTGTGNEQYF. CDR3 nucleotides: TGCAGCGGGGGAACTGGGACAGGAAACGAGCAGTACTTC.

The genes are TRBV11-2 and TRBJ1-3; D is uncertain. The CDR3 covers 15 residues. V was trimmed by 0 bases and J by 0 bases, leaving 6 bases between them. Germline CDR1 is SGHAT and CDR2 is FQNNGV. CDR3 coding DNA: TGTGCCAGCAGCTTAGAACACCACTCTGGAAACACCATATATTTT. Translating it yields CASSLEHHSGNTIYF. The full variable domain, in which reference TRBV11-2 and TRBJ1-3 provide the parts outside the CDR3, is EAGVAQSPRYKIIEKRQSVAFWCNPISGHATLYWYQQILGQGPKLLIQFQNNGVVDDSQLPKDRFSAERLKGVDSTLKIQPAKLEDSAVYLCASSLEHHSGNTIYFGEGSWLTVV.

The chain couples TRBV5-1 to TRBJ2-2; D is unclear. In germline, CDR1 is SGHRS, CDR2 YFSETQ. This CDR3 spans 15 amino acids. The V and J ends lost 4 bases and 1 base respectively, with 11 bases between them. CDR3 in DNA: TGCGCCAGCAGCCCAACCGCTATGAACACCGGGGAGCTGTTTTTT. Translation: CASSPTAMNTGELFF.

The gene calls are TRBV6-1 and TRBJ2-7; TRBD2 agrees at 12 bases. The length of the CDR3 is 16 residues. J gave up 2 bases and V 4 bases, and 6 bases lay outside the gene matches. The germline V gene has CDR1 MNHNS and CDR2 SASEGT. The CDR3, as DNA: TGTGCCAGCAGTGTCCAACTAGCGGGGGGCACCTACGAGCAGTACTTC. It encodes CASSVQLAGGTYEQYF.

This CDR3 reads CASSLDEQYF. The CDR3 DNA is TGTGCCAGCAGCTTGGACGAGCAGTACTTC. The rearrangement uses TRBV5-6 and TRBJ2-7, with D unclear. There are 10 residues in the CDR3. Germline CDR1 reads SGHDT; CDR2 reads YYEEEE. V lost 0 bases and J lost 5, with 0 bases in between.

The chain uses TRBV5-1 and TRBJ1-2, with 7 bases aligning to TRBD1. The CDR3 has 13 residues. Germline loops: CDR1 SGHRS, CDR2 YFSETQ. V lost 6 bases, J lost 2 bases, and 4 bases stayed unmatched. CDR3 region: CASNPDRNYGYTF. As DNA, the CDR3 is TGCGCCAGCAACCCGGACAGGAACTATGGCTACACCTTC.

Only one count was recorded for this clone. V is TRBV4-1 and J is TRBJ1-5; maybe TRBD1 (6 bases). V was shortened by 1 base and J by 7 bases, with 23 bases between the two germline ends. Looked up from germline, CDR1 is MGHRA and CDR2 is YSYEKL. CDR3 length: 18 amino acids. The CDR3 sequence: CASSQALIRTGFRQPQHF. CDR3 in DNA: TGCGCCAGCAGCCAAGCGTTGATCCGCACAGGGTTTCGACAGCCCCAGCATTTT.

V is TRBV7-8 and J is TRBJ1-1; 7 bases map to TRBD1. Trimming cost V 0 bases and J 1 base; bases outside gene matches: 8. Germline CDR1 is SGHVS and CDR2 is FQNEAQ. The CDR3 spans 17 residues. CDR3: CASSLAKQGLGNTEAFF. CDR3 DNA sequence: TGTGCCAGCAGCTTAGCGAAACAGGGGCTAGGGAACACTGAAGCTTTCTTT.

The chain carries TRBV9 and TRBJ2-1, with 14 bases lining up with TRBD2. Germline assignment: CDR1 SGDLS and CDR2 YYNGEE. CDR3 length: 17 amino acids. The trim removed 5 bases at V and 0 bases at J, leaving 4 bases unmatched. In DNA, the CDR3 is TGTGCCAGCAGTGAGGGACTAGCGGGGGCCTCCTACAATGAGCAGTTCTTC. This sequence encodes CASSEGLAGASYNEQFF.

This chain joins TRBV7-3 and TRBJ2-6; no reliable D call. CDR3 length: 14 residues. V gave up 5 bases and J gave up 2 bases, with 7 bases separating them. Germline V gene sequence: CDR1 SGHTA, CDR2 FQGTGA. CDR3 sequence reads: CASSKFAGANVLTF. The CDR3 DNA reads TGTGCCAGCAGCAAGTTTGCTGGGGCCAACGTCCTGACTTTC.

Here the CDR3 DNA reads TGTGCCAGCAGTCGGGGGACTAGCGGGTACAATGAGCAGTTCTTC. Its translation is CASSRGTSGYNEQFF. The genes are TRBV2 and TRBJ2-1; TRBD2 matches 12 bases. CDR1 and CDR2 (germline): SNHLY, FYNNEI. Germline trimming cut 5 bases from V and 4 bases from J; bases unmatched to any gene: 3. The CDR3 extends over 15 amino acids.

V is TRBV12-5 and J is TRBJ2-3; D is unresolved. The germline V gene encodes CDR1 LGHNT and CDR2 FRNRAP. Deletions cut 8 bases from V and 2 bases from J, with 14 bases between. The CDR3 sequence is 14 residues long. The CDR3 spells CASRDASSTDTQYF. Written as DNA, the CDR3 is TGTGCTAGTCGCGACGCCAGCTCCACAGATACGCAGTATTTT.

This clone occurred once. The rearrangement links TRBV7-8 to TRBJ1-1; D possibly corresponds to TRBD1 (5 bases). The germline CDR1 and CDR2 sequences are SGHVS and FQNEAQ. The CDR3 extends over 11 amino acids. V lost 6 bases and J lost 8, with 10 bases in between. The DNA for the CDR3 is TGTGCCAGCAGGACAGTCGAAGAAGCTTTCTTT. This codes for CASRTVEEAFF.